This T cell receptor beta chain appears in the sequencing data of a study of blood T cell repertoires in COVID-19. For the study at large: Samples taken during acute and convalescent COVID-19 were collected in the United States, Italy and Spain. T cells, B-cell-depleted T cells, or PBMCs provided the cDNA or gDNA that served as material.

In the study's own analysis: It was from reference gene primer amplification that nucleated cell counts were estimated. Only in-frame clones appear in the TCRdb table, and some are missing; sequencing was by immunoSEQ multiplex PCR. V and J calls and clone size come straight from that table; D and trimming were deduced from the DNA. The sample has nearly 200,000 clones; 70% to 90% are singletons. Per the germline V gene, CDR1 is GTSNPN and CDR2 is SVGIG (reference sequence). Trimming removed 4 bases from V and 2 bases from J, with 12 bases in between. CDR3 size: 14 residues. The receptor's source is a woman in her 70s with active or convalescent COVID-19. The sample was peripheral blood. This chain joins TRBV30 and TRBJ1-3; a possible D gene is TRBD1 (5 bases). CDR3 coding DNA: TGTGCCTGGACCAACGGAGGGGCTGGAAACACCATATATTTT. Its translation is CAWTNGGAGNTIYF.